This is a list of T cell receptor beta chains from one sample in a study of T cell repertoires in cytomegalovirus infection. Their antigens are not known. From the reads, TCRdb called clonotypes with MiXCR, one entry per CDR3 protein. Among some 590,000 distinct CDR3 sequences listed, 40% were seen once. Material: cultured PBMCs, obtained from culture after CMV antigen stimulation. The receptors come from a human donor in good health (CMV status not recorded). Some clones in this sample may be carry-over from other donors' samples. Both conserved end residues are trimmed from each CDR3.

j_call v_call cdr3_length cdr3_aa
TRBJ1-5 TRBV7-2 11 ASSLWSNQPQH
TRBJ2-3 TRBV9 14 ASSSGGSGGTDTQY
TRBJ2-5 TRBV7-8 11 ASSRGGRETQY
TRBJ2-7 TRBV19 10 ASRQDTYEQY
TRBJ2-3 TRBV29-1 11 SVPRYGGLTQY
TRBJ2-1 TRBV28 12 ASSLFGGYNEQF
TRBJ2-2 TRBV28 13 ASTPSGSNTGELF
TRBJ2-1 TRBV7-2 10 ARSLGGVEQF
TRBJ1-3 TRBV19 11 ASRGDNGNTIY
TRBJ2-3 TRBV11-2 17 ASRPLAGTAGWRTDTQY
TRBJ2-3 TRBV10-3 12 AISPEASTDTQY
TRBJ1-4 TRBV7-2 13 ASSLAGTSFEKLF
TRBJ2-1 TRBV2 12 ASSALGTPNEQF
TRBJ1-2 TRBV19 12 ASSIAGINYGYT
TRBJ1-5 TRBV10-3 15 AISELAARLGNQPQH
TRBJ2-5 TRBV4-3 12 ASSQDSMQETQY
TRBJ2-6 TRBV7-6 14 ASSLIRASGANVLT
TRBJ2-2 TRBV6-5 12 ASKIGLSTGELF
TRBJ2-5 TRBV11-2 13 ASSRGQGPSETQY
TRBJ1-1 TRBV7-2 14 ASSGDRGVMNTEAF
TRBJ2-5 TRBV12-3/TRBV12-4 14 ASGLTSGGGYETQY
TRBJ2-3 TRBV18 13 ASSPMGQSTDTQY
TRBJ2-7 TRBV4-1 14 ASSRMASGASYEQY
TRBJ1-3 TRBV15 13 ATSTYRGSGNTIY
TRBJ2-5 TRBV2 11 ASTTGTQETQY
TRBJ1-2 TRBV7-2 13 ASSLGGTGEYGYT
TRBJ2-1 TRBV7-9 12 ASSRGTSWYEQF
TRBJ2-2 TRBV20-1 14 SARDWTKTNTGELF
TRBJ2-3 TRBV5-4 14 ASSPPRGSGTDTQY
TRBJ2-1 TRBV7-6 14 ASSLAGREAWNEQF
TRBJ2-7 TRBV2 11 ASSEDIPTEQY
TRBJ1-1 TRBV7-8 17 ASSLYSRQGNGQNTEAF
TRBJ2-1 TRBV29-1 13 SVWGGLAGVSEQF
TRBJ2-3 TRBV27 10 ATSSGQDTQY
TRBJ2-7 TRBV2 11 ASSGDRAYEQY
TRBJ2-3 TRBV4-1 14 ASSQENGGAIDTQY
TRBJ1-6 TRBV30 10 AWSGINSPLH
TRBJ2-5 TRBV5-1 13 ASSLDGSGEETQY
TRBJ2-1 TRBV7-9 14 ASSVFRDRGWNEQF
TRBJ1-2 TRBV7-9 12 ASSSSRVTYGYT
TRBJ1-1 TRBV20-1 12 SAGTWGADAGAF
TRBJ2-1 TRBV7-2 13 ASSSGGQPYNEQF
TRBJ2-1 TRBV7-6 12 ASSLGRQKNEQF